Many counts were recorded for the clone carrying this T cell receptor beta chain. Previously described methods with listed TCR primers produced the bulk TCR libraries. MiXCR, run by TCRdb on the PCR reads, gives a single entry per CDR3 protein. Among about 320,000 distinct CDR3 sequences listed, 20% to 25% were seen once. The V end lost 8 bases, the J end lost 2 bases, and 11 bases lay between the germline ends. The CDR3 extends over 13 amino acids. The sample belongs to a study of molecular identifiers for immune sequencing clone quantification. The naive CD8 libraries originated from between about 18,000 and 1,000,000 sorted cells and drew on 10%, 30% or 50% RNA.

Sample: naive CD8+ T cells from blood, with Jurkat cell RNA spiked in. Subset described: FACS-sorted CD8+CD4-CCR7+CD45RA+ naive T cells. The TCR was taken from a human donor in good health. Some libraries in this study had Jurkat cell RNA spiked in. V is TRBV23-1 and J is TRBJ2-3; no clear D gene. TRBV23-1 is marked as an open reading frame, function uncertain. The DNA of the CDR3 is TGCGCCAGCCTACTCCAGCCCACAGATACGCAGTATTTT. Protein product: CASLLQPTDTQYF.